Listed here are 25 T cell receptor beta chains from one sample, sequenced in a study of T cells in Graves' hyperthyroidism and ophthalmopathy. TCR beta CDR3 regions were amplified from RNA transcripts. The HTBI set primed first-round TCR CDR3 RT-PCR. Via MiXCR, TCRdb re-called the multiplex PCR reads, giving one row per CDR3 protein. The sample comprises some 420,000 distinct CDR3 sequences, roughly an eighth of which are singletons, and 5% to 6% rests with the top ten. Sample: blood. Every receptor here comes from a woman aged 18-35 years with Graves' hyperthyroidism.

As concerns this clonotype: At one end the junction does not follow the germline gene, possibly because of a read error. The chain recombines TRBV2 with TRBJ2-6; 8 bases are a match to TRBD2. This CDR3 comprises 15 residues. The germline gives CDR1 SNHLY, CDR2 FYNNEI. This CDR3 reads CASCDGGAGANVLTF. The CDR3 DNA is TGTGCCAGCTGTGACGGGGGGGCTGGGGCCAACGTCCTGACTTTC.

CDR3 loop: CASSPQDRGGYTF. The CDR3 DNA reads as TGTGCCAGCAGCCCCCAGGACAGGGGGGGCTACACCTTC. J is TRBJ1-2 and V is TRBV7-2, with 10 bases fitting TRBD1. This CDR3 comprises 13 residues. Germline-derived CDR1 and CDR2 are SGHTA and FQGNSA. Trimming cost V 5 bases and J 8 bases; bases outside gene matches: 5. Full variable domain (outside the CDR3, taken from reference TRBV7-2 and TRBJ1-2): GAGVSQSPSNKVTEKGKDVELRCDPISGHTALYWYRQSLGQGLEFLIYFQGNSAPDKSGLPSDRFSAERTGGSVSTLTIQRTQQEDSAVYLCASSPQDRGGYTFGSGTRLTVV.

The count of this clonotype is one. The genes are TRBV10-3 and TRBJ2-1, with TRBD1 matching 7 bases. Germline V gene data show CDR1 as ENHRY and CDR2 as SYGVKD. CDR3 length: 13 amino acids. The CDR3 DNA sequence: TGTGTCAGCAGGACGGACAGGCACAATGAGCAGTTCTTC. Protein: CVSRTDRHNEQFF.

A few counts support this clonotype. The chain employs TRBV5-1 and TRBJ2-2; no definite D call. The germline V gene has CDR1 SGHRS and CDR2 YFSETQ. The CDR3 spans 14 residues. V was shortened by 4 bases and J by 3 bases, with 10 bases between the two germline ends. In nucleotides, the CDR3 is TGCGCCAGCAGCCCTACTGCGGACACCGGGGAGCTGTTTTTT. It yields the protein CASSPTADTGELFF.

The chain has TRBV5-5 and TRBJ1-3; possible D gene TRBD1, 5 bases. This CDR3 has 19 amino acids. CDR1 and CDR2 (germline): SGHKS, YYEKEE (reference sequence). V gave up 1 base and J gave up 0 bases, with 20 bases separating them. The CDR3 loop reads CASSLRARNAGASGNTIYF. Here the CDR3 DNA reads TGTGCCAGCAGCTTGAGGGCGAGGAACGCTGGGGCCTCTGGAAACACCATATATTTT.

With respect to this clonotype: A much more abundant neighbour one base away suggests this may be a read error. The gene calls are TRBV5-1 and TRBJ2-2; D gene uncertain. CDR1 SGHRS and CDR2 YFSETQ come from the germline V gene. This CDR3 has 17 residues. Deletions cut 2 bases from V and 4 bases from J, with 18 bases between. Written as DNA, the CDR3 is TGCGCCAGCAGCTTCCTCCCCGGATCAGAGAGCACCGGGGAGCTGTTTTTT. This encodes CASSFLPGSESTGELFF.

This chain joins TRBV14 and TRBJ1-2; D call uncertain. Germline V gene lookup returns CDR1 SGHDN and CDR2 FVKESK. Trimming pared 1 base from V and 8 bases from J, leaving 11 bases between. CDR3 length equals 13 residues. DNA for the CDR3: TGTGCCAGCAGCCAAGGGTCATCGAGAGGCTACACCTTC. Translation gives CASSQGSSRGYTF.

This clonotype turned up a few times. This rearrangement joins TRBV5-8 to TRBJ2-1; TRBD2 matches at 8 bases. This CDR3 has 15 amino acids. The J segment lost 4 bases and the V segment lost 5 bases, leaving 8 bases of the junction unmatched. Germline CDR1 SGHTS, CDR2 YDEGEE. The CDR3 sequence is CASRGELADYNEQFF. CDR3 coding DNA: TGTGCCAGCAGAGGGGAACTAGCGGATTACAATGAGCAGTTCTTC.

This clonotype was counted at least ten times. DNA for the CDR3: TGTGCCAGCAGTCCCGGGGTAGGCAATCAGCCCCAGCATTTT. This codes for CASSPGVGNQPQHF. The chain is built from TRBV27 and TRBJ1-5; no firm D call. V was trimmed by 5 bases and J by 2 bases, leaving 10 bases between them. Looked up from germline, CDR1 is MNHEY and CDR2 is SMNVEV (reference sequence). There are 14 residues in the CDR3.

The rearrangement uses TRBV19 and TRBJ1-2; TRBD1 matches 9 bases. Germline loops: CDR1 LNHDA, CDR2 SQIVND (reference sequence). The V and J ends lost 7 bases and 4 bases, in that order; junction bases with no gene match: 7. This CDR3 is built from 14 residues. CDR3 DNA: TGTGCCAGTACTACCGGGACAGGGACCTATGGCTACACCTTC. This sequence encodes CASTTGTGTYGYTF.

This chain uses TRBV7-9 with TRBJ2-1; 12 bases line up with TRBD2. The J segment lost 0 bases and the V segment lost 5 bases, leaving 8 bases of the junction unmatched. Germline V gene lookup returns CDR1 SEHNR and CDR2 FQNEAQ (reference sequence). CDR3 size: 18 residues. The chain's CDR3 is CASSPGTSGLSSYNEQFF. The CDR3 coding sequence is TGTGCCAGCAGCCCAGGGACTAGCGGGTTGAGCTCCTACAATGAGCAGTTCTTC.

This clonotype was found many times. J is TRBJ2-7 and V is TRBV28, with 7 bases lining up with TRBD1. The CDR3 has 14 amino acids. J was trimmed by 2 bases and V by 6 bases; bases with no gene match: 7. CDR1 is MDHEN, CDR2 SYDVKM, per germline. Here the CDR3 reads CASSHRGRAYEQYF. The DNA for the CDR3 is TGTGCCAGCAGCCACAGGGGCAGGGCCTACGAGCAGTACTTC.

Many counts were recorded for this clonotype. The CDR3 spells CASSLGGLAGAYEQYF. CDR3 nucleotide sequence: TGTGCCAGCAGCTTAGGAGGTTTAGCGGGAGCCTACGAGCAGTACTTC. This rearrangement joins TRBV7-8 to TRBJ2-7; 9 nucleotides match TRBD2. Germline V gene lookup returns CDR1 SGHVS and CDR2 FQNEAQ. V shed 1 base and J 2 bases; nucleotides not matched to a gene: 6. The CDR3 extends over 16 amino acids.

The CDR3 nucleotides read TGCGCCAGCAGCCAACAAGGGCGGGGGCTGACCGGGGAGCTGTTTTTT. Residues: CASSQQGRGLTGELFF. The V and J genes are TRBV4-1 and TRBJ2-2, with D possibly being TRBD2 (7 bases). Germline CDR1 reads MGHRA; CDR2 reads YSYEKL. The CDR3 runs to 16 residues. V was pared by 2 bases and J by 5 bases, with 15 bases between.

The chain employs TRBV5-1 and TRBJ2-5; TRBD1 agrees at 8 bases. The length of the CDR3 is 15 residues. Per the germline V gene, CDR1 is SGHRS and CDR2 is YFSETQ. The V and J ends lost 5 bases and 3 bases, in that order; junction bases with no gene match: 9. The CDR3 sequence is CASRSQGAREETQYF. CDR3 in DNA: TGCGCCAGCAGGTCCCAGGGGGCACGGGAAGAGACCCAGTACTTC.

This clonotype occurred a few times. The V and J genes are TRBV6-1 and TRBJ1-3; D is uncertain. Trimming took off 7 bases at V and 0 bases at J, with 13 bases between the two ends. Germline loops: CDR1 MNHNS, CDR2 SASEGT. The CDR3 has 15 amino acids. The CDR3 spells CASKTAVYSGNTIYF. CDR3 DNA: TGTGCCAGCAAAACCGCAGTTTACTCTGGAAACACCATATATTTT.

For this clonotype: A much larger clone differs from this one at a single base, so this may be a read error. The chain combines TRBV28 with TRBJ2-2; 8 bases are shared with TRBD1. Germline V gene data show CDR1 as MDHEN and CDR2 as SYDVKM. The CDR3 consists of 16 residues. The junction had 9 bases not matched to a gene; V was cut back by 8 bases and J by 1 base. The CDR3 is CASGPGQALNTGELFF. The CDR3 region has the DNA TGTGCCAGCGGCCCGGGACAGGCCCTGAACACCGGGGAGCTGTTTTTT. Combining the CDR3 with reference TRBV28 and TRBJ2-2 gives the whole variable domain DVKVTQSSRYLVKRTGEKVFLECVQDMDHENMFWYRQDPGLGLRLIYFSYDVKMKEKGDIPEGYSVSREKKERFSLILESASTNQTSMYLCASGPGQALNTGELFFGEGSRLTVL.

This sequence joins TRBV6-2 or TRBV6-3 and TRBJ1-3; D is unclear. This CDR3 has 15 residues. Trimming removed 5 bases from V and 4 bases from J, with 15 bases in between. CDR1 and CDR2 (germline): MNHEY, SVGEGT. CDR3 DNA: TGTGCCAGCAGTACGACGGCGGTCGGAGGAAACACCATATATTTT. Protein sequence: CASSTTAVGGNTIYF.

As for this clonotype: The junction and the germline gene differ at one end; a read error may be behind it. This chain links TRBV28 with TRBJ2-5, with 10 bases that match TRBD2. Germline assignment: CDR1 MDHEN and CDR2 SYDVKM. The CDR3 is made up of 13 amino acids. The CDR3 loop reads CASSSDSGRRADF. For the CDR3, the DNA is TGTGCCAGCAGTTCGGATAGCGGGAGGAGGGCGGACTTC.

This clonotype has a count of ten or more. This rearrangement joins TRBV3-1 to TRBJ2-7, with D tentatively TRBD1 or TRBD2 (5 bases each). This CDR3 comprises 15 residues. V was clipped by 4 bases and J by 3 bases, with 16 bases between them. CDR1 and CDR2 (germline): LGHDT, YNNKEL (reference sequence). In DNA form, the CDR3 reads TGTGCCAGCAGCCCGATGTGGGGGACGAACTACGAGCAGTACTTC. Translated: CASSPMWGTNYEQYF.

This clonotype was found many times. The gene calls are TRBV5-1 and TRBJ2-1; 7 bases match TRBD2. CDR1 and CDR2 (germline): SGHRS, YFSETQ. This CDR3 region has 15 residues. J was trimmed by 9 bases and V by 4 bases; bases with no gene match: 13. The chain's CDR3 is CASSPRGFERGEQFF. DNA for the CDR3: TGCGCCAGCAGCCCCCGGGGTTTCGAGCGGGGTGAGCAGTTCTTC.

This clonotype came up a few times. This chain joins TRBV29-1 and TRBJ1-2, with 10 bases matching TRBD1. Losses at the gene ends were 4 bases for V and 6 bases for J; bases not matched to a gene: 11. Germline assignment: CDR1 SQVTM and CDR2 ANQGSEA. CDR3 size: 15 residues. The CDR3 sequence is CSVGKTGGKKDGYTF. CDR3 bases: TGCAGCGTTGGGAAGACAGGGGGCAAGAAGGATGGCTACACCTTC.

This clonotype was observed many times. Here the CDR3 reads CASSSGGRGNTIYF. The CDR3 DNA reads as TGCGCCAGCAGCTCAGGGGGAAGAGGAAACACCATATATTTT. The chain uses TRBV5-1 and TRBJ1-3; TRBD1 matches 7 bases. This CDR3 spans 14 amino acids. The trim removed 3 bases at V and 4 bases at J, leaving 4 bases unmatched. Germline V gene data show CDR1 as SGHRS and CDR2 as YFSETQ.

V is TRBV19 and J is TRBJ2-3; TRBD2 matches at 14 bases. V lost 5 bases to trimming and J lost 1 base; unmatched junction nucleotides: 20. CDR1 LNHDA and CDR2 SQIVND come from the germline V gene (reference sequence). This CDR3 has 22 residues. Here the CDR3 reads CASSAQRTGTSGSAGGTDTQYF. The CDR3 coding sequence is TGTGCCAGTAGTGCCCAAAGAACCGGGACTAGCGGGAGTGCAGGAGGCACAGATACGCAGTATTTT.

The V gene is TRBV27, the J gene TRBJ2-1; D may be TRBD2 (6 bases). V shed 8 bases and J shed 8 bases, with 16 bases lying between them. Germline V lookup: CDR1 MNHEY, CDR2 SMNVEV (reference sequence). CDR3 length: 13 amino acids. CDR3: CASGLGRGDEQFF. The CDR3 DNA is TGTGCCAGCGGGCTCGGGAGAGGCGATGAGCAGTTCTTC.